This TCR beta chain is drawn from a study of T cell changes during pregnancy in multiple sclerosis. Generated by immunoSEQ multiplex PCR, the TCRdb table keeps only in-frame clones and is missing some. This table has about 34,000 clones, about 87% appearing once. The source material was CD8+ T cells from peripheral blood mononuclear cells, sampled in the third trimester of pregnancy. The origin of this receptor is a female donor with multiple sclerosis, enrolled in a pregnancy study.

CDR3 in DNA: TGCGCCAGCAGCCAAGAGCCCCAGGGGTACCCCCGTGGCAACTATGGCTACACCTTC. Translation: CASSQEPQGYPRGNYGYTF. The chain joins TRBV4-1 to TRBJ1-2, with D perhaps TRBD1 (6 bases). V lost 0 bases to trimming and J lost 2 bases, with 22 bases between them. The CDR3 contains 19 residues. Germline V lookup: CDR1 MGHRA, CDR2 YSYEKL.